Below are 30 T cell receptor beta chains sequenced from a single sample in a study of cytotoxic CD8 clonotypes in ibrutinib-treated CLL. Only in-frame clones appear in the TCRdb table, and some are missing; sequencing was by immunoSEQ multiplex PCR. The sample lists some 130,000 clones, about three quarters occurring once. Sequenced here: PBMCs, sampled after 24 months of ibrutinib treatment. The receptors were gathered from a human donor with chronic lymphocytic leukemia.

J is TRBJ2-2 and V is TRBV7-9; perhaps D is TRBD1 or TRBD2 (5 bases each). Trimming took off 1 base at V and 6 bases at J, with 9 bases between the two ends. Germline CDR1 SEHNR, CDR2 FQNEAQ (reference sequence). CDR3 size: 14 residues. Written as DNA, the CDR3 is TGTGCCAGCAGCTTAGACTCGGGGCCCGGGGAGCTGTTTTTT. Residues: CASSLDSGPGELFF.

This chain connects TRBV30 to TRBJ2-7; 7 bases line up with TRBD1. V was pared by 8 bases and J by 3 bases, with 10 bases of the junction left unmatched. The CDR3 is made up of 13 amino acids. Germline CDR1 and CDR2: GTSNPN and SVGIG (reference sequence). CDR3 loop: CAQRQGSDYEQYF. The CDR3 nucleotides are TGTGCCCAACGACAGGGATCGGACTACGAGCAGTACTTC.

The gene calls are TRBV5-1 and TRBJ2-7; the match to TRBD2 covers 14 bases. This CDR3 has 19 residues. The germline V gene has CDR1 SGHRS and CDR2 YFSETQ. The ends lost 3 bases at V and 3 bases at J; junction bases unmatched: 14. The CDR3 loop is CASSSSGTSGGRYGYEQYF. CDR3 in DNA: TGCGCCAGCAGCTCAAGCGGGACTAGCGGGGGTAGGTACGGCTACGAGCAGTACTTC.

The chain is built from TRBV27 and TRBJ2-1; TRBD1 is a possible D gene (6 bases). The V gene lost 10 bases and the J gene lost 6 bases, with 13 bases spanning the gap. Germline CDR1 MNHEY, CDR2 SMNVEV (reference sequence). The CDR3 covers 12 residues. This chain's CDR3 is CATRLGGNEQFF. The CDR3 coding sequence is TGTGCCACCCGGCTAGGGGGCAATGAGCAGTTCTTC.

The rearrangement uses TRBV19 and TRBJ1-1; unclear D gene. CDR1 is LNHDA and CDR2 is SQIVND in the germline V gene (reference sequence). The CDR3 loop spans 14 amino acids. V gave up 1 base and J gave up 4 bases, with 10 bases separating them. CDR3 DNA sequence: TGTGCCAGTAGTATAGCCCTCACCGTCACTGAAGCTTTCTTT. Protein sequence: CASSIALTVTEAFF. Drawing the rest from reference TRBV19 and TRBJ1-1, the complete variable domain is DGGITQSPKYLFRKEGQNVTLSCEQNLNHDAMYWYRQDPGQGLRLIYYSQIVNDFQKGDIAEGYSVSREKKESFPLTVTSAQKNPTAFYLCASSIALTVTEAFFGQGTRLTVV.

CDR3: CASSLGGQATYEQYF. The CDR3 DNA is TGTGCCAGCAGCTTAGGGGGGCAGGCAACCTACGAGCAGTACTTC. The chain couples TRBV7-9 to TRBJ2-7; possible D gene TRBD1, 6 bases. The CDR3 is made up of 15 amino acids. Per germline, CDR1 SEHNR and CDR2 FQNEAQ (reference sequence). The ends were cut back, 1 base at V and 2 bases at J, with 12 bases in the middle.

This clone was seen a handful of times. The chain employs TRBV21-1 and TRBJ1-4. TRBV21-1 is termed a pseudogene. The CDR3 has 13 residues. As DNA, the CDR3 is TGTGCCGGAGGTCAGATGGCCCTTGAAAAACTGTTTTTT. As protein: CAGGQMALEKLFF.

The chain links TRBV6-6 to TRBJ2-7; TRBD2 matches 13 bases. CDR1 MNHNY and CDR2 SVGAGI come from the germline V gene (reference sequence). The CDR3 extends over 15 amino acids. The ends lost 10 bases at V and 2 bases at J; junction bases unmatched: 8. The CDR3 sequence is CATQLLAGGTYEQYF. Written as DNA, the CDR3 is TGTGCCACCCAACTACTAGCGGGAGGGACCTACGAGCAGTACTTC.

The chain carries TRBV7-9 and TRBJ2-5, with D tentatively TRBD2 (5 bases). The CDR3 loop spans 15 amino acids. The germline V gene encodes CDR1 SEHNR and CDR2 FQNEAQ (reference sequence). Between the trimmed V and J ends, which lost 5 bases and 5 bases, there was a span of 18 bases. CDR3 DNA: TGTGCCAGCAGCCGACTCGACCTCCCGGGGGAGACCCAGTACTTC. This translates into CASSRLDLPGETQYF.

The chain recombines TRBV28 with TRBJ2-3; D might be TRBD2 (6 bases). V lost 2 bases and J lost 5, with 14 bases in between. This CDR3 comprises 15 residues. Per the germline V gene, CDR1 is MDHEN and CDR2 is SYDVKM. This CDR3 reads CASSLGLALRDTQYF. The DNA for the CDR3 is TGTGCCAGCAGTTTAGGGCTAGCGTTGAGAGATACGCAGTATTTT.

The gene calls are TRBV11-3 and TRBJ1-3; TRBD1 might be the D (5 bases). CDR1 is SGHNT, CDR2 YENEEA, per germline. The germline V and J ends were trimmed by 1 base and 4 bases, with 20 bases remaining between them. This CDR3 contains 18 residues. CDR3 amino acids: CASSLAAAARAGGNTIYF. In nucleotides, the CDR3 is TGTGCCAGCAGCTTAGCAGCGGCAGCCAGGGCGGGGGGAAACACCATATATTTT.

The chain has TRBV9 and TRBJ2-1; 13 nucleotides match TRBD2. V was pared by 3 bases and J by 9 bases, with 6 bases of the junction left unmatched. CDR3 size: 15 residues. Germline values: CDR1 SGDLS, CDR2 YYNGEE. The CDR3 nucleotides are TGTGCCAGCAGCGCCGGACTAGCGGGAGCCAGTGAGCAGTTCTTC. It specifies CASSAGLAGASEQFF. Full variable domain (rest looked up from reference TRBV9 and TRBJ2-1): DSGVTQTPKHLITATGQRVTLRCSPRSGDLSVYWYQQSLDQGLQFLIQYYNGEERAKGNILERFSAQQFPDLHSELNLSSLELGDSALYFCASSAGLAGASEQFFGPGTRLTVL.

This chain joins TRBV28 and TRBJ1-3; D is uncertain. The CDR3 runs to 16 residues. The V and J ends lost 8 bases and 0 bases respectively, with 17 bases between them. The germline CDR1 and CDR2 sequences are MDHEN and SYDVKM. This CDR3 reads CASGIAAWASGNTIYF. CDR3 sequence (DNA): TGTGCCAGCGGGATCGCCGCCTGGGCCTCTGGAAACACCATATATTTT.

This chain connects TRBV7-9 to TRBJ2-7; weak D call: TRBD1 (6 bases). The CDR3 is 17 amino acids. The V end was cut by 5 bases, the J end by 0 bases, with 20 bases between. Germline CDR1 SEHNR, CDR2 FQNEAQ (reference sequence). CDR3 coding DNA: TGTGCCAGCAGCCCAGGTGGGGGCGGGCGATCCTCCTACGAGCAGTACTTC. Translated: CASSPGGGGRSSYEQYF.

V and J are TRBV7-8 and TRBJ2-7, with D hard to call. The CDR3 spans 14 residues. Germline V gene data show CDR1 as SGHVS and CDR2 as FQNEAQ. Between the trimmed V and J ends, which lost 1 base and 6 bases, there was a span of 13 bases. Written as DNA, the CDR3 is TGTGCCAGCAGCTTAGGTTTTGCAGTTTCCGAGCAGTACTTC. Protein sequence: CASSLGFAVSEQYF.

This clone was seen only a few times. The junction and the germline gene differ at one end; a read error may be behind it. The chain recombines TRBV7-7 with TRBJ2-5; TRBD2 matches at 14 bases. The CDR3 loop spans 16 amino acids. Germline CDR1 and CDR2: SSHAT and FNYEAQ (reference sequence). CDR3 region: CASSLGTSGGKETQYF. As DNA, the CDR3 is TGTGCTAGCAGCTTAGGGACTAGCGGGGGAAAAGAGACCCAGTACTTC.

The table lists this clone with a count of one. The chain uses TRBV7-2 and TRBJ1-6, with D unresolved. Trimming removed 7 bases at V and 6 bases at J, with 19 bases between. The CDR3 loop spans 16 amino acids. Per the germline V gene, CDR1 is SGHTA and CDR2 is FQGNSA. The CDR3 DNA follows: TGTGCCAGCACCCCCCGAGGGCCTCTCTTTAATTCACCCCTCCACTTT. Its protein product is CASTPRGPLFNSPLHF. The full variable domain, with the rest looked up from reference TRBV7-2 and TRBJ1-6, is GAGVSQSPSNKVTEKGKDVELRCDPISGHTALYWYRQSLGQGLEFLIYFQGNSAPDKSGLPSDRFSAERTGGSVSTLTIQRTQQEDSAVYLCASTPRGPLFNSPLHFGNGTRLTVT.

The gene calls are TRBV6-5 and TRBJ1-1, with 7 bases that match TRBD1. Germline loops: CDR1 MNHEY, CDR2 SVGAGI. The CDR3 length is 15 residues. The ends lost 3 bases at V and 2 bases at J; junction bases unmatched: 6. Here the CDR3 DNA reads TGTGCCAGCAGTTATGGGGGACAGCCCAACACTGAAGCTTTCTTT. This sequence encodes CASSYGGQPNTEAFF.

The chain combines TRBV27 with TRBJ1-5; a weak D match, TRBD1 (5 bases). CDR1 and CDR2 (germline): MNHEY, SMNVEV (reference sequence). The CDR3 is 13 amino acids. Trimming removed 3 bases from V and 6 bases from J, with 9 bases in between. The CDR3 spells CASSLSGGQPQHF. CDR3 sequence (DNA): TGTGCCAGCAGTTTGTCCGGGGGTCAGCCCCAGCATTTT.

The CDR3 protein is CASSQDGYNEQFF. Written as DNA, the CDR3 is TGTGCCAGCAGCCAAGACGGGTACAATGAGCAGTTCTTC. The genes are TRBV4-2 and TRBJ2-1, with D unresolved. Trimming left V 0 bases short and J 4 bases short, with 4 bases between. Germline CDR1 reads LGHNA; CDR2 reads YNFKEQ. The CDR3 is made up of 13 amino acids.

DNA for the CDR3: TGTGCCAGCAGCTACACACACTCGACAGGGCCGGGGGAGCAGTACTTC. This encodes CASSYTHSTGPGEQYF. The genes are TRBV7-9 and TRBJ2-7; TRBD1 aligns across 7 bases. Germline values: CDR1 SEHNR, CDR2 FQNEAQ (reference sequence). Trimming at V came to 4 bases and at J to 7 bases, leaving 16 bases not matched to a gene. The CDR3 length is 16 residues.

This clone came up once. This sample also contains other DNA sequences that code for the same CDR3. The V and J genes are TRBV6-5 and TRBJ1-1; D is undetermined. The V end lost 5 bases, the J end lost 1 base, and 11 bases lay between the germline ends. This CDR3 contains 14 residues. Germline CDR1 is MNHEY and CDR2 is SVGAGI. CDR3: CASSPRTGNTEAFF. The CDR3 DNA reads TGTGCCAGCAGTCCGCGGACTGGGAACACTGAAGCTTTCTTT.

The gene calls are TRBV7-9 and TRBJ2-5; D is undetermined. Germline V gene data show CDR1 as SEHNR and CDR2 as FQNEAQ (reference sequence). V dropped 7 bases and J dropped 0 bases, with 9 bases sitting between them. The CDR3 extends over 13 amino acids. The CDR3 sequence is CASTLGHQETQYF. CDR3 in DNA: TGTGCCAGCACCCTCGGCCACCAAGAGACCCAGTACTTC.

This chain connects TRBV28 to TRBJ1-2; possibly TRBD1 for D (5 bases). The CDR3 length is 13 residues. Germline V gene sequence: CDR1 MDHEN, CDR2 SYDVKM. V shed 6 bases and J shed 5 bases, with 13 bases lying between them. CDR3 sequence: CASSGGSAYGYTF. The CDR3 DNA sequence: TGTGCCAGCAGCGGGGGGTCAGCTTATGGCTACACCTTC.

The V and J genes are TRBV7-9 and TRBJ2-5; the D gene is possibly TRBD1 (5 bases). CDR3 length: 13 residues. Germline assignment: CDR1 SEHNR and CDR2 FQNEAQ (reference sequence). Trimming pared 8 bases from V and 1 base from J, leaving 11 bases between. The CDR3 loop reads CASRAGPQETQYF. Written as DNA, the CDR3 is TGTGCCAGCCGGGCAGGGCCCCAAGAGACCCAGTACTTC.

The CDR3 here is CASSQDFWAGSRNTIYF. In DNA, the CDR3 is TGTGCCAGCAGCCAAGACTTTTGGGCAGGGTCCCGAAACACCATATATTTT. J is TRBJ1-3 and V is TRBV14, with D possibly being TRBD1 (5 bases). Trimming pared 0 bases from V and 5 bases from J, leaving 17 bases between. The germline V gene encodes CDR1 SGHDN and CDR2 FVKESK. This CDR3 is built from 17 residues.

This clone was counted a few times. This chain uses TRBV9 with TRBJ2-3, with D perhaps being TRBD1 or TRBD2 (5 bases each). This CDR3 is built from 13 residues. The germline V and J ends were trimmed by 2 bases and 10 bases, with 14 bases remaining between them. Germline V gene data show CDR1 as SGDLS and CDR2 as YYNGEE. Written as DNA, the CDR3 is TGTGCCAGCAGCGTGGGGACCAATCTAGCGCAGTATTTT. Residues: CASSVGTNLAQYF.

This clone was found once. The rearrangement uses TRBV5-1 and TRBJ2-7, with D perhaps TRBD1 (8 bases). The V gene lost 0 bases and the J gene lost 3 bases, with 10 bases spanning the gap. Germline V gene data show CDR1 as SGHRS and CDR2 as YFSETQ. This CDR3 region has 14 residues. The DNA for the CDR3 is TGCGCCAGCAGCTTGGACAGGGGGGGCTACGAGCAGTACTTC. Amino acids: CASSLDRGGYEQYF.

The rearrangement uses TRBV7-2 and TRBJ2-7, with D uncertain. The CDR3 has 16 amino acids. Per germline, CDR1 SGHTA and CDR2 FQGNSA. Trimming stripped 1 base from V and 3 bases from J, with 16 bases between. The CDR3 nucleotides read TGTGCCAGCAGCTTAGGGCATGGGCCTTCCAACTACGAGCAGTACTTC. Encoded protein: CASSLGHGPSNYEQYF.

This clone was detected once. This chain connects TRBV10-3 to TRBJ2-7, with 8 bases identical to TRBD1. The germline V gene has CDR1 ENHRY and CDR2 SYGVKD. Losses at the gene ends were 0 bases for V and 6 bases for J; bases not matched to a gene: 4. The CDR3 length is 14 residues. The CDR3 DNA reads as TGTGCCATCAGTGAGTCGACAGGGGTGGGCGAGCAGTACTTC. It translates to CAISESTGVGEQYF.